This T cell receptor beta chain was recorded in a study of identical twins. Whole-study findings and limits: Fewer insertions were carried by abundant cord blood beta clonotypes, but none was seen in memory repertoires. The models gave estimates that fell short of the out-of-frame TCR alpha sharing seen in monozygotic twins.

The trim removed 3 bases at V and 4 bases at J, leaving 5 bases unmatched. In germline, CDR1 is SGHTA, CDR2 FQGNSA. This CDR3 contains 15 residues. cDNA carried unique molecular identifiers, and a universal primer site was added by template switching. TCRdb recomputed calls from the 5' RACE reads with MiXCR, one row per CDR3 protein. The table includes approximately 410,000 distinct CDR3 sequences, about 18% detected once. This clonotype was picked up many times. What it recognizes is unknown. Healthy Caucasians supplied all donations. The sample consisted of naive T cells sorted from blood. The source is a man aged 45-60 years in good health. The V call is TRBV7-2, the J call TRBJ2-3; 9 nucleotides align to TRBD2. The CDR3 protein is CASSFSGRVADTQYF. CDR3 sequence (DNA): TGTGCCAGCAGCTTTAGCGGGAGAGTCGCAGATACGCAGTATTTT.